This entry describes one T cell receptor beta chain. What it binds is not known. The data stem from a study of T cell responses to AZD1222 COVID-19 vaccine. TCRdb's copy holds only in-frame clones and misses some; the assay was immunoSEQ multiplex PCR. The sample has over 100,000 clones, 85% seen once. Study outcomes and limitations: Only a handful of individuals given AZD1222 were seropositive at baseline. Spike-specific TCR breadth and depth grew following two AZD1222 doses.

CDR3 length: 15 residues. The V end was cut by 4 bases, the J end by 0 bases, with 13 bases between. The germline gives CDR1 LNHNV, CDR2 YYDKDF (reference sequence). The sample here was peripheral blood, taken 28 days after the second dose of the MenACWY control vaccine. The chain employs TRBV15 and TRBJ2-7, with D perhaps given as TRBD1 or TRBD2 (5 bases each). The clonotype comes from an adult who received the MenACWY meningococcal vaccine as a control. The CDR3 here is CATSIGTPSSYEQYF. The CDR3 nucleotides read TGTGCCACCAGCATCGGGACGCCGAGCTCCTACGAGCAGTACTTC.